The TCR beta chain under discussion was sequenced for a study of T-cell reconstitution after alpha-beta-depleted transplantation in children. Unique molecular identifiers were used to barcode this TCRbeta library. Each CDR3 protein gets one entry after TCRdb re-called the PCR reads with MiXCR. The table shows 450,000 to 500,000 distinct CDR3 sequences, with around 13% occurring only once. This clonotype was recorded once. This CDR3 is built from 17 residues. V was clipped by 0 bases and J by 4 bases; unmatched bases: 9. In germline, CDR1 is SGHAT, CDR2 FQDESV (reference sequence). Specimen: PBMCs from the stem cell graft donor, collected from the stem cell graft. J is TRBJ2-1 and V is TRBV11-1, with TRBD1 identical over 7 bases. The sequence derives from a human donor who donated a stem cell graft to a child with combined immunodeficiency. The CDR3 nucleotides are TGTGCCAGCAGCTTAGCGCTTGGGACAGAAGGGTACAATGAGCAGTTCTTC. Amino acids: CASSLALGTEGYNEQFF. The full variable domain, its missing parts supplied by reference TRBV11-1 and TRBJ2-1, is EAEVAQSPRYKITEKSQAVAFWCDPISGHATLYWYRQILGQGPELLVQFQDESVVDDSQLPKDRFSAERLKGVDSTLKIQPAELGDSAMYLCASSLALGTEGYNEQFFGPGTRLTVL.